One and the same sample provided the 9 T cell receptor beta chains below, sequenced in a study of blood T cell repertoires in COVID-19. This table comes from immunoSEQ multiplex PCR, and its TCRdb copy is limited to in-frame clones, with some not included. The sample records around 700,000 clones, about 87% being singletons. Sequencing was carried out using peripheral blood. These receptors originate from a woman aged 18-29 years with acute or convalescent COVID-19.

The CDR3 region is CASGQTGDRPYEQYF. The CDR3 DNA sequence: TGTGCCAGCGGCCAAACGGGAGACAGACCCTACGAGCAGTACTTC. V gene TRBV27 combines with J gene TRBJ2-7; TRBD2 is a possible D gene (6 bases). Per the germline V gene, CDR1 is MNHEY and CDR2 is SMNVEV (reference sequence). The length of the CDR3 is 15 residues. V lost 8 bases to trimming and J lost 2 bases, with 19 bases between them.

The genes are TRBV30 and TRBJ1-1; 7 bases align to TRBD1. The CDR3 sequence is 14 residues long. Trimming took 2 bases from V and 1 from J; bases not matched to a gene: 4. Germline values: CDR1 GTSNPN, CDR2 SVGIG (reference sequence). CDR3 loop: CAWSPDRRNTEAFF. The CDR3 DNA sequence: TGTGCCTGGAGTCCGGACAGGAGGAACACTGAAGCTTTCTTT.

This clone showed up just once. The chain joins TRBV30 to TRBJ1-3; D possibly corresponds to TRBD1 (6 bases). The V end lost 3 bases, the J end lost 1 base, and 10 bases lay between the germline ends. Germline values: CDR1 GTSNPN, CDR2 SVGIG (reference sequence). CDR3 length: 14 residues. The CDR3 nucleotides are TGTGCCTGGAGGGGCAGGGGATCTGGAAACACCATATATTTT. Its protein is CAWRGRGSGNTIYF. Full variable domain (missing parts from reference TRBV30 and TRBJ1-3): SQTIHQWPATLVQPVGSPLSLECTVEGTSNPNLYWYRQAAGRGLQLLFYSVGIGQISSEVPQNLSASRPQDRQFILSSKKLLLSDSGFYLCAWRGRGSGNTIYFGEGSWLTVV.

The rearrangement links TRBV6-6 to TRBJ2-1, with a tentative D call TRBD1 (6 bases). Germline-derived CDR1 and CDR2 are MNHNY and SVGAGI (reference sequence). V lost 5 bases and J 9 bases, leaving 17 bases between the germline ends. The CDR3 runs to 14 residues. DNA for the CDR3: TGTGCCAGCAGTACCCGGGACAACCATCCTGAGCAGTTCTTC. As protein: CASSTRDNHPEQFF.

This chain connects TRBV6-5 to TRBJ1-1; tentatively, D is TRBD1 (5 bases). The germline CDR1 and CDR2 sequences are MNHEY and SVGAGI. There are 14 residues in the CDR3. The V gene lost 4 bases and the J gene lost 3 bases, with 12 bases spanning the gap. CDR3 DNA sequence: TGTGCCAGCAGTTTCCAAGGGGATTACACTGAAGCTTTCTTT. This encodes CASSFQGDYTEAFF.

The gene calls are TRBV9 and TRBJ1-2; TRBD1 matches at 8 bases. The CDR3 has 14 amino acids. Germline V gene lookup returns CDR1 SGDLS and CDR2 YYNGEE. Germline trimming cut 3 bases from V and 4 bases from J; bases unmatched to any gene: 5. The CDR3 loop reads CASSGTGNGYGYTF. CDR3 nucleotide sequence: TGTGCCAGCAGCGGGACAGGGAACGGCTATGGCTACACCTTC.

The chain joins TRBV9 to TRBJ2-2, with 12 bases that match TRBD2. This CDR3 has 18 amino acids. J gave up 0 bases and V 0 bases, and 3 bases lay outside the gene matches. Germline-derived CDR1 and CDR2 are SGDLS and YYNGEE. The chain's CDR3 is CASSVGTSGGTNTGELFF. In nucleotides, the CDR3 is TGTGCCAGCAGCGTAGGTACTAGCGGGGGGACGAACACCGGGGAGCTGTTTTTT.

The gene calls are TRBV6-4 and TRBJ2-3, with D perhaps matching TRBD2 (6 bases). CDR1 MRHNA and CDR2 SNTAGT come from the germline V gene. This CDR3 comprises 12 residues. CDR3 coding DNA: TGTGACGGGCGGGGTAACACAGATACGCAGTATTTT. This gives the protein CDGRGNTDTQYF.

The CDR3 DNA sequence: TGTGCCAGCAGGAACAGACAGGGGGCGTATTCACCCCTCCACTTT. Protein sequence: CASRNRQGAYSPLHF. The chain has TRBV2 and TRBJ1-6; 10 bases line up with TRBD1. With V trimmed by 6 bases and J by 8 bases, 7 bases remained unmatched. This CDR3 spans 15 amino acids. Germline V lookup: CDR1 SNHLY, CDR2 FYNNEI.